A selection of T cell receptor beta chains follows, all from one sample in a study of blood T cell repertoires in COVID-19. Profiling relied on immunoSEQ multiplex PCR, and the TCRdb table lists in-frame clones only, not all of them. The repertoire includes about 93,000 clones, roughly 90% of them detected once, and about 1.6% sits in the top ten. Sample: peripheral blood. The receptors were sampled from a human donor with active COVID-19. The donor label of this sample is uncertain. CDR3s include the opening cysteine and the closing phenylalanine or tryptophan. D genes are given only for firm matches. The size field is filled for only some rows; it gives once, few, many or a size class.

-	-	TRBV5-5	TRBJ1-2	TGTGCCAGCAGAGGGGACATAGACGGCTACACCTTC	CASRGDIDGYTF
-	TRBD1	TRBV9	TRBJ2-6	TGTGCCAGCAGCGCGACAGGGTCTGGGGCCAACGTCCTGACTTTC	CASSATGSGANVLTF
few	TRBD1	TRBV28	TRBJ2-1	TGTGCCAGCAGAATAGGACAGGGGGCCCCCAATGAGCAGTTCTTC	CASRIGQGAPNEQFF
-	-	TRBV6-6	TRBJ1-4	TGTGCCAGCAGTTACTCGCCAGGGGAAAAACTGTTTTTT	CASSYSPGEKLFF
-	-	TRBV12-3/TRBV12-4	TRBJ1-1	TGTGCCAGCAGTTTAGTAACAAAAGAAGCTTTCTTT	CASSLVTKEAFF
-	-	TRBV1	TRBJ1-5	TGCACCAGCAGCCAGGGGAGTCCGCATCAGCCCCAGCATTTT	CTSSQGSPHQPQHF
-	-	TRBV6-5	TRBJ2-5	TGTGCCAGCAACAACCAGGGATTTGAGACCCAGTACTTC	CASNNQGFETQYF
-	TRBD1	TRBV5-6	TRBJ2-5	TGTGCCAGCAGCTTGCGGGGACAGGCGAAAGAGACCCAGTACTTC	CASSLRGQAKETQYF
-	-	TRBV6-5	TRBJ1-3	TGTGCCAGCAGCCAACAGGTCACTAGAAACACCATATATTTT	CASSQQVTRNTIYF
-	-	TRBV5-1	TRBJ2-2	TGCGCCAGCAGCTTGACGGTCGGGTCCGGGGAGCTGTTTTTT	CASSLTVGSGELFF
-	-	TRBV7-2	TRBJ2-1	TGTGCCAGCAGCTTGGCTGGCCTCAATGAGCAGTTCTTC	CASSLAGLNEQFF
-	-	TRBV12-3/TRBV12-4	TRBJ1-2	TGTGCCAGCAGTCGCGGGCAGTATGGCTACACCTTC	CASSRGQYGYTF
-	TRBD1	TRBV5-1	TRBJ2-7	TGCGCCAGCAGCCGGACGACAGGGGCCTCTGCCTACGAGCAGTACTTC	CASSRTTGASAYEQYF
-	-	TRBV4-1	TRBJ1-1	TGCGCCAGCAGGGGACTAACCGTGAACACTGAAGCTTTCTTT	CASRGLTVNTEAFF
-	-	TRBV9	TRBJ1-1	TGTGCCAGCAGCGTAGACGGTCATGGACTATGGGGGACTGAAGCTTTCTTT	CASSVDGHGLWGTEAFF
-	TRBD1	TRBV5-1	TRBJ1-4	TGCGCCAGCAGCTTGGGTGGGACAGGGGCTGAAAAACTGTTTTTT	CASSLGGTGAEKLFF
-	TRBD1	TRBV6-5	TRBJ1-6	TGTGCCAGCAGTTTCCGGGACAGGGAGATCCCCCTCCACTTT	CASSFRDREIPLHF
-	-	TRBV7-9	TRBJ1-4	TGTGCCAGCAGCTTAGGTTTTGGAGAAAATGAAAAACTGTTTTTT	CASSLGFGENEKLFF
-	TRBD1	TRBV9	TRBJ2-7	TGTGCCAGCAGCGTCGGGACAGGGGGTCACGAGCAGTACTTC	CASSVGTGGHEQYF
-	-	TRBV6-6	TRBJ1-2	TGTGCCAGCAGTTACTCGATAGGGGTCCTCTATGGCTACACCTTC	CASSYSIGVLYGYTF
-	-	TRBV7-2	TRBJ2-7	TGTGCCAGCAGCTTAGATGGCAGGGGCTACGAGCAGTACTTC	CASSLDGRGYEQYF
-	TRBD1	TRBV5-1	TRBJ2-3	TGCGCCAGCAGCTTAGGAACAGGGGGCAGAACAGATACGCAGTATTTT	CASSLGTGGRTDTQYF
-	-	TRBV18	TRBJ2-5	TGTGCCAGCTCACCACCGCAGACATACCAAGAGACCCAGTACTTC	CASSPPQTYQETQYF
-	-	TRBV19	TRBJ2-2	TGTGCCAGTAGTAGCCGGGACACGAACACCGGGGAGCTGTTTTTT	CASSSRDTNTGELFF
-	-	TRBV2	TRBJ1-2	TGTGCCAGCAGTGAGAACAGGAACTTTAACTATGGCTACACCTTC	CASSENRNFNYGYTF
-	TRBD1	TRBV7-9	TRBJ1-4	TGTGCCAGCAGACCTGACAGGGCAACTAATGAAAAACTGTTTTTT	CASRPDRATNEKLFF
-	TRBD2	TRBV18	TRBJ2-4	TGTGCCAGCTCACGTATATCTAGCGGGCCAGCCAAAAACATTCAGTACTTC	CASSRISSGPAKNIQYF
-	TRBD1	TRBV10-3	TRBJ2-7	TGTGCCATCAGTGAGAGGGGACAGGGCCCCTACGAGCAGTACTTC	CAISERGQGPYEQYF
once	TRBD2	TRBV5-1	TRBJ2-2	TGCGCCAGCAGCTGGGGGACTAGTTCCGGGGAGCTGTTTTTT	CASSWGTSSGELFF
-	-	TRBV6-5	TRBJ1-4	TGTGCCAGCAGTTACAAGTGGACAACAACTAATGAAAAACTGTTTTTT	CASSYKWTTTNEKLFF
-	TRBD1	TRBV4-3	TRBJ1-3	TGCGCCAGCAGCCAAGACCCAGGGGGCATTGGAAACACCATATATTTT	CASSQDPGGIGNTIYF
-	TRBD1	TRBV10-3	TRBJ2-1	TGTGCCATCAGTGAGTCGCTCCAGGGGGCAATTGGGGGAAATGAGCAGTTCTTC	CAISESLQGAIGGNEQFF
-	-	TRBV29-1	TRBJ1-1	TGCAGCGTTGAAGATAGGGGTGGGCCTGAAGCTTTCTTT	CSVEDRGGPEAFF
-	-	TRBV7-2	TRBJ1-1	TGTGCCAGCAGCTTAACGAGGGTTTCTCCCACTGAAGCTTTCTTT	CASSLTRVSPTEAFF
-	-	TRBV11-2	TRBJ2-7	TGTGCCAGCACTCCTTCCCGACAGGTTATCTACGAGCAGTACTTC	CASTPSRQVIYEQYF
-	-	TRBV2	TRBJ1-5	TGTGCCAGCAGGATCGACAGCACTAGCAATCAGCCCCAGCATTTT	CASRIDSTSNQPQHF
-	-	TRBV6-6	TRBJ1-5	TGTGCCAGCAGACGACAGTCGGGGGTATCTCCTGGCAATCAGCCCCAGCATTTT	CASRRQSGVSPGNQPQHF
once	-	TRBV30	TRBJ2-3	TGTGCCTGGAGTGCGGGGGGCCGGGGAGCAGATACGCAGTATTTT	CAWSAGGRGADTQYF
-	-	TRBV10-1	TRBJ1-5	TGCGCCAGCACCCGGGGGTTCAATCAGCCCCAGCATTTT	CASTRGFNQPQHF
-	-	TRBV12-5	TRBJ2-5	TGTGCTAGTGGTTTGGGTGCAGGGCCTCAAGAGACCCAGTACTTC	CASGLGAGPQETQYF
-	TRBD1	TRBV29-1	TRBJ2-7	TGCAGCGTTGACGACGGGACAGGGGATTTCTACGAGCAGTACTTC	CSVDDGTGDFYEQYF
-	-	TRBV5-4	TRBJ2-7	TGTGCCAGCCGGGGGGCCGGGTCCTACGAGCAGTACTTC	CASRGAGSYEQYF
-	-	TRBV27	TRBJ2-5	TGTGCCAGCAGTTTATTTGGCAGAAACCAAGAGACCCAGTACTTC	CASSLFGRNQETQYF
medium-sized	TRBD1	TRBV23-1	TRBJ2-7	TGCGCCGAGGTACAGGGGCGTCCAGTCGGGTACTTC	CAEVQGRPVGYF
-	-	TRBV6-1	TRBJ1-5	TGTGCCAGCAGTGAACCTTTGAGGACAACCCTTGCACGGGCCCAGCATTTT	CASSEPLRTTLARAQHF
-	TRBD1	TRBV5-1	TRBJ1-6	TGCGCCAGCAGCATTGACAGGGGGTATTCACCCCTCCACTTT	CASSIDRGYSPLHF
-	-	TRBV9	TRBJ1-2	TGTGCCAGCAGCCCCCACCCAGACACCTTC	CASSPHPDTF
-	-	TRBV3-1/TRBV3-2	TRBJ2-1	TGTGCCAGCAGCCCACTTGCGGCCTACAATGAGCAGTTCTTC	CASSPLAAYNEQFF
few	-	TRBV2	TRBJ1-6	TGTGCCAGCAGTCTAGGGGGGGTTCGGAATTCACCCCTCCACTTT	CASSLGGVRNSPLHF
-	TRBD1	TRBV18	TRBJ1-1	TGTGCCAGCTCAACGGGACAGATGAACACTGAAGCTTTCTTT	CASSTGQMNTEAFF
-	-	TRBV7-9	TRBJ1-1	TGTGCCAGCAGCTTAGAAGCGGATATTGAAGCTTTCTTT	CASSLEADIEAFF
-	-	TRBV6-4	TRBJ1-6	TGTGCCAGCAGTGACGCGATGCCGACAGATAATTCACCCCTCCACTTT	CASSDAMPTDNSPLHF
-	-	TRBV14	TRBJ2-7	TGTGCCAGCAGCCATAGCATTCCAACGATTCAGGGTGGCTACGAGCAGTACTTC	CASSHSIPTIQGGYEQYF
-	TRBD1	TRBV7-9	TRBJ1-1	TGTGCCAGCAGCCCTGGACAGGGGGGGAACACTGAAGCTTTCTTT	CASSPGQGGNTEAFF
-	-	TRBV1	TRBJ2-2	TGCACCAGCAGCCTACCAGGGGAGAGGGGGGGTGCATCGACCGGGGAGCTGTTTTTT	CTSSLPGERGGASTGELFF